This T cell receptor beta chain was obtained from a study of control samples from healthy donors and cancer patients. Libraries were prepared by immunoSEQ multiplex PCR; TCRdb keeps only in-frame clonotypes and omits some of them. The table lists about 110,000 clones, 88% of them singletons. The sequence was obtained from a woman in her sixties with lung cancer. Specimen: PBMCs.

CDR3 nucleotide sequence: TGTGCCAGCAGCTTGGGTTCCCGACAGGGGGATTCACCCCTCCACTTT. Translated, it gives CASSLGSRQGDSPLHF. The chain is built from TRBV5-4 and TRBJ1-6; 9 bases match TRBD1. Germline CDR1 reads SGHNT; CDR2 reads YYREEE (reference sequence). Trimming at V came to 0 bases and at J to 8 bases, leaving 6 bases not matched to a gene. This CDR3 is built from 16 residues.